This T cell receptor beta chain comes out of a study of shared clonotypes between healthy human individuals (dated by TCRdb to the early 2020s). With respect to the entire study: The cohort comprised two women and a few men aged 18 to 49 years. For each donor, three plates each were used for CD4 naive and CD4 memory, two plates were used for CD8 naive, and one plate was used for CD8 memory. Between about 0.85 and 9.5 billion PBMCs per donor were obtained by leukapheresis. Different laboratories and diverse techniques were used to prepare libraries and sequence TCR repertoires, to increase sequencing depth and limit assay-specific biases. The study deeply sequenced blood TCR repertoires of roughly five healthy adults to estimate repertoire size and the extent of clonotype sharing between individuals.

Turning to this clone: Its recognized antigen is unknown. Base-call qualities are not available, and no considerably larger clone is one nucleotide away.

Using the deep immunoSEQ assay, multiplex PCR amplified TCR CDR3 regions from genomic DNA. For each cell subset, the extracted genomic DNA was distributed evenly across all wells of several immunoSEQ 96-well plates, and each plate served as one replicate. Each replicate PCR for sorted subsets received about 220 ng genomic DNA, equal to roughly 30,000 T cell genomes. Purified libraries were measured with a Qubit 3.0 fluorometer, size-checked on a Bioanalyzer 2100, and measured again with the KAPA Library Quantification kit. Every immunoSEQ 96-well plate was sequenced on a separate single-read 150-cycle Illumina NextSeq 550 flow cell. On the authors' methods: Because the immunoSEQ output included only junctional sequences and no quality scores, the filtering could not be the same as the filtering used for full-length reads. To assign V/J genes and CDR3, sequences were annotated against IMGT germline references using PyIR, a Python wrapper for IgBLAST v1.9. Reads with weak V/J assignments (E-value above 1e-6), missing CDR3, stop codons, out-of-frame junctions, or ambiguous translated residues were removed. V3J clonotypes were defined as sequences sharing the same inferred V gene, J gene, and CDR3 amino acid sequence. Percentage overlap between repertoires was computed as shared unique clonotypes divided by the size of the smaller repertoire. Repertoire richness was assessed with RTK rarefaction, the Chao1 estimator, and Recon v2.1 estimates of unobserved clonotypes. OLGA was used to compute generation probabilities for all TCRbeta clonotypes that the gDNA method yielded from a few donors. What TCRdb holds here is the immuneACCESS table cut down to in-frame rearrangements. Part of the clones is not present; checked against another copy, under half of the missing clones reflect an unresolved V gene, and the others are unexplained. V and J calls and clone size are copied from that table; D and trimming were computed from the DNA. This sample has some 580,000 clones in its table, and roughly 98% of those were observed once. The ten largest clones represent 0.25% to 0.35% of the sample.

Results and caveats for the whole study, not just this receptor: Compared with non-shared clonotypes, the clonotypes found in all four sorted-subset donors had higher generation probabilities. Based on pairwise subsampling, the degree of clonotype sharing among donors was expected to be affected by sequencing depth. Naive subsets generally had larger estimated clonotype richness than memory subsets. When several donors were compared, the shared fraction of clonotypes was approximately 5% for naive CD4, about 4% for naive CD8, 2.3% for memory CD4, and 0.35% to 0.5% for memory CD8. Rarefaction of sorted-subset datasets indicated incomplete sequencing despite the large sequencing depth. Because the study included only a small number of donors, the genetic and exposure-history diversity represented was limited. Sampling was restricted to blood, and TCR repertoires in tissues likely differ from the TCR repertoires found in blood.

For the CD8 naive samples, CD45RO-negative cells were positively selected for CCR7, yielding a CD45RA+CCR7+ population from which TemRA cells were excluded. The donors were healthy, HIV-negative adults who had no recently reported acute infections or vaccinations. Only Caucasian adults living in Nashville, Tennessee, USA were represented among the donors. Blood was collected by leukapheresis, and PBMCs were isolated by Ficoll-Histopaque density gradient centrifugation and then cryopreserved in liquid nitrogen vapor phase. Analytical flow cytometry was used to check the purity and quantity of every magnetically sorted T cell population. From each sorted fraction, genomic DNA was isolated and quantified by UV absorbance on a Nanodrop 2000c. Sequencing was performed on naive CD8+ T cells sorted from blood. This sample's cell subset or site label indicates: CD45RA+CCR7+. The receptor was derived from a man between 25 and 39 years old in good health.

The CDR3 in this case is CASSEPGTSGSNTGELFF. The DNA sequence reads TGTGCCAGCAGCGAACCAGGGACTAGCGGGAGTAATACCGGGGAGCTGTTTTTT. The rearrangement joined TRBV2 to TRBJ2-2, with 14 junctional bases fitting TRBD2. Including cysteine and phenylalanine, the CDR3 has 18 amino acids. The CDR3 DNA has 54 bases and is translated from base 1. The germline V end is reduced by 6 bases and the J end by 5 bases; junction bases left unmatched: 11. Per the germline V gene, SNHLY is the CDR1 and FYNNEI is the CDR2.